These 10 T cell receptor beta chains originate from one sample sequenced in a study of T-cell reconstitution after alpha-beta-depleted transplantation in children. TCRbeta library preparation incorporated unique molecular identifiers. TCRdb reprocessed the PCR reads via MiXCR and lists one record per CDR3 protein. This table holds roughly 570,000 distinct CDR3 sequences, more than 20% found once. This specimen consisted of PBMCs, obtained before TCRalphabeta/CD19-depleted stem cell transplant. These receptors were taken from a boy under two years old with Wiskott-Aldrich syndrome, due to receive a stem cell transplant.

The chain joins TRBV12-3 or TRBV12-4 to TRBJ2-1; 9 bases match TRBD2. Trimming took 3 bases from V and 7 from J; bases not matched to a gene: 7. The CDR3 consists of 15 residues. The CDR3 protein is CASSLVSGRKNEQFF. The CDR3 nucleotides read TGTGCCAGCAGTTTGGTTAGCGGGAGAAAGAATGAGCAGTTCTTC.

V usage is TRBV20-1 and J usage is TRBJ1-1; D is uncertain. Trimming removed 0 bases from V and 1 base from J, with 12 bases in between. Germline CDR1 reads DFQATT; CDR2 reads SNEGSKA (reference sequence). This CDR3 has 15 residues. The CDR3, as DNA: TGCAGTGCTAGAGAGGGGTCTATTCAGAACACTGAAGCTTTCTTT. Amino acid sequence: CSAREGSIQNTEAFF.

The table lists this clonotype with a few counts. The chain combines TRBV6-1 with TRBJ1-2, with a tentative D call TRBD1 (5 bases). CDR1 is MNHNS, CDR2 SASEGT, per germline. This CDR3 comprises 16 residues. Deletions cut 6 bases from V and 0 bases from J, with 17 bases between. CDR3 sequence: CASSDPGTGANYGYTF. The CDR3 DNA follows: TGTGCCAGCAGCGACCCAGGGACCGGAGCTAACTATGGCTACACCTTC.

The chain carries TRBV14 and TRBJ2-2; perhaps TRBD2 as D (6 bases). V shed 4 bases and J shed 2 bases, with 17 bases lying between them. Germline-derived CDR1 and CDR2 are SGHDN and FVKESK. The CDR3 is 17 residues long. In DNA form, the CDR3 reads TGTGCCAGCAGCCCAGGGACGGGAGCAGAAAACACCGGGGAGCTGTTTTTT. It codes for CASSPGTGAENTGELFF.

This clonotype was seen more than once but under ten times. The chain is built from TRBV7-9 and TRBJ1-4, with 8 bases fitting TRBD1. The V and J ends lost 5 bases and 8 bases, in that order; junction bases with no gene match: 7. The germline gives CDR1 SEHNR, CDR2 FQNEAQ (reference sequence). This CDR3 spans 14 amino acids. CDR3 DNA sequence: TGTGCCAGCAGCCTGGGACAGGTGGACGAAAAACTGTTTTTT. Encoded protein: CASSLGQVDEKLFF.

This clonotype appeared a few times. The chain is built from TRBV7-2 and TRBJ2-5; D remains unclear. The CDR3 consists of 11 residues. CDR1 is SGHTA and CDR2 is FQGNSA in the germline V gene. The V end lost 5 bases, the J end lost 4 bases, and 5 bases lay between the germline ends. CDR3 coding DNA: TGTGCCAGCAGCACAAGAGAGACCCAGTACTTC. It yields the protein CASSTRETQYF.

The sample holds a few counts of this clonotype. As DNA, the CDR3 is TGTGCCAGCAGCCGATTGGACAGGGCGGACACTGAAGCTTTCTTT. It specifies CASSRLDRADTEAFF. The chain joins TRBV3-1 to TRBJ1-1; 8 bases match TRBD1. Germline loops: CDR1 LGHDT, CDR2 YNNKEL (reference sequence). V lost 4 bases to trimming and J lost 3 bases; unmatched junction nucleotides: 7. This CDR3 contains 15 residues.

Only a few counts were recorded for this clonotype. This sequence joins TRBV30 and TRBJ2-4; D gene ambiguous. Germline V gene lookup returns CDR1 GTSNPN and CDR2 SVGIG (reference sequence). The length of the CDR3 is 10 residues. Trimming left V 5 bases short and J 5 bases short, with 4 bases between. This CDR3 is CAWGENIQYF. DNA of the CDR3: TGTGCCTGGGGGGAAAACATTCAGTACTTC. Based on the CDR3 plus reference TRBV30 and TRBJ2-4, the full variable domain is SQTIHQWPATLVQPVGSPLSLECTVEGTSNPNLYWYRQAAGRGLQLLFYSVGIGQISSEVPQNLSASRPQDRQFILSSKKLLLSDSGFYLCAWGENIQYFGAGTRLSVL.

This clonotype was counted a few times. The chain recombines TRBV27 with TRBJ2-7, with D tentatively TRBD1 (6 bases). V lost 3 bases to trimming and J lost 2 bases, with 11 bases between them. CDR3 size: 14 residues. CDR1 and CDR2 (germline): MNHEY, SMNVEV (reference sequence). The CDR3 DNA reads as TGTGCCAGCAGTTTGTGGGGGCGTCCCTACGAGCAGTACTTC. Translating it yields CASSLWGRPYEQYF.

This clonotype occurred a few times. This chain joins TRBV6-5 and TRBJ2-7, with a weak D call TRBD1 (6 bases). Germline CDR1 reads MNHEY; CDR2 reads SVGAGI. V lost 2 bases to trimming and J lost 1 base, with 15 bases between them. This CDR3 region has 16 residues. CDR3 coding DNA: TGTGCCAGCAGTTACCGTACGGGACATATTTCCTACGAGCAGTACTTC. Translating it yields CASSYRTGHISYEQYF.